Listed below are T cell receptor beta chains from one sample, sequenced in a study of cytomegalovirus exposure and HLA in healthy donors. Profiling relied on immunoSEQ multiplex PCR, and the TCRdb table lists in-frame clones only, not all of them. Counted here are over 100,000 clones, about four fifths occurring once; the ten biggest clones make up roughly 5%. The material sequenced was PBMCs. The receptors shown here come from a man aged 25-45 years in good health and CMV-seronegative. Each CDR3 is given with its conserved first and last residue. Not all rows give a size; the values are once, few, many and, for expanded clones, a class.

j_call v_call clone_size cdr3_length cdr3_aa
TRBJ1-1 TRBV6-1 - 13 CASSERRGTEAFF
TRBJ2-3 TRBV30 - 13 CAWSLGAGDTQYF
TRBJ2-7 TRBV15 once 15 CATSRDSGSLYEQYF
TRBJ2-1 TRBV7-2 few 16 CASSARGLAGGNEQFF
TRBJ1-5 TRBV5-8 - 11 CASSNGEPQHF
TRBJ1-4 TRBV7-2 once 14 CASSHQGGDEKLFF
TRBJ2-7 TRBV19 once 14 CASRPGTSAYEQYF
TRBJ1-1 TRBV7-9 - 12 CASSPGTGEAFF
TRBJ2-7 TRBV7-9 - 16 CASSLDRQAQPYEQYF
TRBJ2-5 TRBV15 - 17 CATSRDGSGGYQETQYF
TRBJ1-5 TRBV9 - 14 CASSPQDRAEAQHF
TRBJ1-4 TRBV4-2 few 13 CASSYGAVEKLFF
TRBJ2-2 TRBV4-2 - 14 CASSLRLVGGELFF
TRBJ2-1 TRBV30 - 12 CAWDWGGNGQFF
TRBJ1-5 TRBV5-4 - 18 CASSFTGTGDYSNQPQHF
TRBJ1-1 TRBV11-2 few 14 CASSHTRGNTEAFF
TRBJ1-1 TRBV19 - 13 CASSSTGNTEAFF
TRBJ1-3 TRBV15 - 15 CATSGGLYSGNTIYF
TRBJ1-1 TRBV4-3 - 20 CASSQYGPGLQDFSDTEAFF
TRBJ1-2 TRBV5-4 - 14 CASSPDRDGYGYTF
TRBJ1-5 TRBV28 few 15 CASSRDRRAGQPQHF
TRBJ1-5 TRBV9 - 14 CASSETGDGQPQHF
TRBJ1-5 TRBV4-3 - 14 CASSQVWEGQPQHF
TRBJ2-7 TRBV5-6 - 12 CASSLDRGEQYF
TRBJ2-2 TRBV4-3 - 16 CASSQVAGGLGGELFF
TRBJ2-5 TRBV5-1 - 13 CASSLVTEETQYF
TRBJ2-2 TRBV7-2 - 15 CASSPPGLASGELFF
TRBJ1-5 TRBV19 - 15 CASSIVAGANQPQHF
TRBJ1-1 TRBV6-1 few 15 CASSSPRGASTEAFF
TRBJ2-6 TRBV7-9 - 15 CASSWRGPGANVLTF
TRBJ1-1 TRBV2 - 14 CASSSATGWSEAFF
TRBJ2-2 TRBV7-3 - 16 CASSLTREGPAGELFF
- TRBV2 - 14 CASSETSGRHEQYF
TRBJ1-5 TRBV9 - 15 CASSVGQGINQPQHF
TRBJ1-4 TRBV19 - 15 CASSATTGPNEKLFF
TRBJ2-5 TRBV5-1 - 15 CASSLGSSGEETQYF
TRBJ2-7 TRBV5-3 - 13 CARSLYQGWEQYF
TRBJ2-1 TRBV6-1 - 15 CASSYRVRVTNEQFF
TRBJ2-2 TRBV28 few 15 CASSRTTENTGELFF
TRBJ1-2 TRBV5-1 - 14 CASSSGQGAHGYTF
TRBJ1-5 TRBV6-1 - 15 CASSQGGYSNQPQHF
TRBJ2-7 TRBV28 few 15 CASSFLGQGFDEQYF
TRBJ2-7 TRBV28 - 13 CASSPPSVYEQYF
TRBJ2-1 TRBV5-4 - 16 CASSPGGAGSYNEQFF
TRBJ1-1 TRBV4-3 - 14 CASSRSGAGTEAFF